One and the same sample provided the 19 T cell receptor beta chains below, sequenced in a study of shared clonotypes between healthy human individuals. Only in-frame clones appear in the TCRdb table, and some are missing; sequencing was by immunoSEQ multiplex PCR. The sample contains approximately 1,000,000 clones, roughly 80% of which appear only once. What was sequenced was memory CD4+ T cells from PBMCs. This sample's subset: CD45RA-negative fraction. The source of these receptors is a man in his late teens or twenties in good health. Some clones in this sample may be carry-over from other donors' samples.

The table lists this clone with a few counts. The CDR3 region is CASSLGDNEQFF. DNA for the CDR3: TGCGCCAGCAGCTTGGGAGACAATGAGCAGTTCTTC. The chain has TRBV5-1 and TRBJ2-1, with unresolved D. The V end was cut by 0 bases, the J end by 5 bases, with 3 bases between. Germline V CDR1 and CDR2: SGHRS, YFSETQ. CDR3 length: 12 amino acids.

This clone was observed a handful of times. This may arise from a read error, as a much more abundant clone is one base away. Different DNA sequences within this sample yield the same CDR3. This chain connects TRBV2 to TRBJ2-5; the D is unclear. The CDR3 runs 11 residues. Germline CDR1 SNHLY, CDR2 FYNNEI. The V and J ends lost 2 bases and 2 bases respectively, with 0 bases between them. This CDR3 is CASSEQETQYF. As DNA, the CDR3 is TGTGCCAGCAGTGAACAAGAGACCCAGTACTTC.

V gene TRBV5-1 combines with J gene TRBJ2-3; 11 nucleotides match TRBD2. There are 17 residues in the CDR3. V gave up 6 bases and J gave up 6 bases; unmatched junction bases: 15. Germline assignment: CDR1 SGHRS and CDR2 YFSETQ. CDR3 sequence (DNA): TGCGCCAGCAACCCCGCTCTACTAGCGGGAGAATCCGATACGCAGTATTTT. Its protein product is CASNPALLAGESDTQYF. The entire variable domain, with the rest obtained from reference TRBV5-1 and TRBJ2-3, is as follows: KAGVTQTPRYLIKTRGQQVTLSCSPISGHRSVSWYQQTPGQGLQFLFEYFSETQRNKGNFPGRFSGRQFSNSRSEMNVSTLELGDSALYLCASNPALLAGESDTQYFGPGTRLTVL.

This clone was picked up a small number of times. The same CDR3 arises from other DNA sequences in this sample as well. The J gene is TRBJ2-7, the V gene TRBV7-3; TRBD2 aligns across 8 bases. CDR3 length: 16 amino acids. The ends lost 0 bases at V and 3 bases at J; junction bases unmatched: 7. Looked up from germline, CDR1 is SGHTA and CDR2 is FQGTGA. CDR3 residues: CASSLTGSGSVYEQYF. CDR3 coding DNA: TGTGCCAGCAGCTTAACCGGGAGCGGGAGTGTCTACGAGCAGTACTTC.

The CDR3 DNA is TGTGCCAGCTCACCTATCAGACAGGGGACTGGGGCCAACGTCCTGACTTTC. It translates to CASSPIRQGTGANVLTF. The J gene is TRBJ2-6, the V gene TRBV18; 8 bases align to TRBD1. The CDR3 totals 17 residues. Germline CDR1 and CDR2: KGHSH and LQKENI. Unmatched junction bases numbered 6, after V lost 3 bases and J lost 2 bases.

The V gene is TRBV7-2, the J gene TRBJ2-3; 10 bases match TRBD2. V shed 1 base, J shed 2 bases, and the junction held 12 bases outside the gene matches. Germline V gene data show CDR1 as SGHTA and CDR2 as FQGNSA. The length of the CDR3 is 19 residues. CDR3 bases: TGTGCCAGCAGCTTAGTGTGGACTAGCGGAGGAGGATACACAGATACGCAGTATTTT. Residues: CASSLVWTSGGGYTDTQYF.

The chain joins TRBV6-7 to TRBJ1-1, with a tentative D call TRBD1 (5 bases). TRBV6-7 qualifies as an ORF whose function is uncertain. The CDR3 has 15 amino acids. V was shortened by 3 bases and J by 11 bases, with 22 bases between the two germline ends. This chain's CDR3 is CASSYPAGTHRWAFF. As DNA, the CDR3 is TGTGCCAGCAGTTATCCAGCCGGGACCCACCGTTGGGCTTTCTTT.

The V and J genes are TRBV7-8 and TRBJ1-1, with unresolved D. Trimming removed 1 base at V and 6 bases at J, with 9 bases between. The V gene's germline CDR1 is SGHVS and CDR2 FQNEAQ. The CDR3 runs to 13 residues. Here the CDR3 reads CASSLDMMSEAFF. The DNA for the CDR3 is TGTGCCAGCAGCTTAGATATGATGTCTGAAGCTTTCTTT.

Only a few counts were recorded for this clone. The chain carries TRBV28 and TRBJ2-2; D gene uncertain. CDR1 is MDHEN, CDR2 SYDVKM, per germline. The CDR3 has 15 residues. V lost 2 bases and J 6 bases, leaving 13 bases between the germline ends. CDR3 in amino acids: CASSLIFQSAGELFF. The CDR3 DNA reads TGTGCCAGCAGTTTAATTTTTCAATCGGCCGGGGAGCTGTTTTTT.

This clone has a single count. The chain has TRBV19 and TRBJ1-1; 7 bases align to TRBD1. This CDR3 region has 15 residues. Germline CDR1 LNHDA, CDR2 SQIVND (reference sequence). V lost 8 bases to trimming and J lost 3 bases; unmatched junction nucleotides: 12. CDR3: CASSGGRDRDTEAFF. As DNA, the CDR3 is TGTGCCAGTTCCGGGGGAAGAGACAGGGACACTGAAGCTTTCTTT.

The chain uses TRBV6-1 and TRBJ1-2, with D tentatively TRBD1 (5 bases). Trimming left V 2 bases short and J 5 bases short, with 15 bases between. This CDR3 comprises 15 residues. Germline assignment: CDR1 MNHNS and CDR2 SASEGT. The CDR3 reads CASSEWLGQVYGYTF. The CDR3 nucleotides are TGTGCCAGCAGTGAATGGCTAGGACAAGTTTATGGCTACACCTTC.

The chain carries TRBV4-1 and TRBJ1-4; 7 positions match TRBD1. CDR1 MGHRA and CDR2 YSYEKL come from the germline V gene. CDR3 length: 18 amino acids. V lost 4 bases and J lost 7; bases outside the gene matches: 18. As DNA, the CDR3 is TGCGCCAGCAGCCCATTTCCCGGGACAGCCTTAGGAAGTGAAAAACTGTTTTTT. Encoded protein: CASSPFPGTALGSEKLFF.

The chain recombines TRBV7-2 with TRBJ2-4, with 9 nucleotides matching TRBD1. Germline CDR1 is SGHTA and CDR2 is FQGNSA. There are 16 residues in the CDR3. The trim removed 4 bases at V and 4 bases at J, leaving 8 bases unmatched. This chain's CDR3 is CASSSGWTGVKNIQYF. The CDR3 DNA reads TGTGCCAGCAGCTCAGGTTGGACAGGGGTTAAAAACATTCAGTACTTC.

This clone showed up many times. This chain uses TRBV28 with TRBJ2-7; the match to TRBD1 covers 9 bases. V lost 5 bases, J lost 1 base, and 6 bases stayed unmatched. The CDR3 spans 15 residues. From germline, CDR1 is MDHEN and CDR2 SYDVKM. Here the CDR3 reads CASSTTGTGSYEQYF. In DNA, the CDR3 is TGTGCCAGCAGTACAACCGGGACAGGGTCCTACGAGCAGTACTTC.

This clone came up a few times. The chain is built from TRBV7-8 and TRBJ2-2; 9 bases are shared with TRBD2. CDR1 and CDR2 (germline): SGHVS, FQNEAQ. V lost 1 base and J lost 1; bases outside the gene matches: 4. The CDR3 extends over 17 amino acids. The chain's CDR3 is CASSLVSSGMNTGELFF. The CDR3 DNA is TGTGCCAGCAGCTTAGTTTCTAGCGGGATGAACACCGGGGAGCTGTTTTTT. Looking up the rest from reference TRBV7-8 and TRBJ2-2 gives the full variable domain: GAGVSQSPRYKVAKRGQDVALRCDPISGHVSLFWYQQALGQGPEFLTYFQNEAQLDKSGLPSDRFFAERPEGSVSTLKIQRTQQEDSAVYLCASSLVSSGMNTGELFFGEGSRLTVL.

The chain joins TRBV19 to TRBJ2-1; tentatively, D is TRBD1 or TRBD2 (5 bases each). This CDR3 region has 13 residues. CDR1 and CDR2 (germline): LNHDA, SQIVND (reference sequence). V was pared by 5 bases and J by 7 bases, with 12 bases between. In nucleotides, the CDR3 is TGTGCCAGTAGTCCCGGGGCGCTGAATGAGCAGTTCTTC. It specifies CASSPGALNEQFF.

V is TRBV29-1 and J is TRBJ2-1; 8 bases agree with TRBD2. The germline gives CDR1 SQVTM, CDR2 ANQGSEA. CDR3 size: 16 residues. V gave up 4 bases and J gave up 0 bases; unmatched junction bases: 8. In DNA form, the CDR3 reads TGCAGCGTTGCGGGAGGGCCTTTTCTCTCCTACAATGAGCAGTTCTTC. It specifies CSVAGGPFLSYNEQFF.

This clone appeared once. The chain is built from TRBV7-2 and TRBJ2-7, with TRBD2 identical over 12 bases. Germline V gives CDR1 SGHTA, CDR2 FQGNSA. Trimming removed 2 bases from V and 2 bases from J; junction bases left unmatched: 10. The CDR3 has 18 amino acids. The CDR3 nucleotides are TGTGCCAGCAGCTTATATAGGCTAGCGGGAGGGAAAGCCTACGAGCAGTACTTC. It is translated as CASSLYRLAGGKAYEQYF.

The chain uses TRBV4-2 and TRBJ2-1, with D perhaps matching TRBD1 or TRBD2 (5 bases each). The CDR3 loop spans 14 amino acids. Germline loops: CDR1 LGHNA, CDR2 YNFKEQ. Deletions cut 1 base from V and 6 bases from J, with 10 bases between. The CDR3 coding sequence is TGTGCCAGCAGCCAAGGACAGAGGGGCAATGAGCAGTTCTTC. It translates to CASSQGQRGNEQFF.